The 21 T cell receptor beta chains below were found in one sample sequenced in a study of T cell responses to AZD1222 COVID-19 vaccine. Repertoires were generated with immunoSEQ multiplex PCR, while TCRdb's copy carries only in-frame clones and drops some. The table lists approximately 150,000 clones, approximately 90% of them singletons. Sequenced material: peripheral blood, taken 28 days after the second AZD1222 dose. These receptors were collected from an adult who received the AZD1222 COVID-19 vaccine.

This rearrangement joins TRBV11-3 to TRBJ2-1; D is unresolved. The germline gives CDR1 SGHNT, CDR2 YENEEA. V lost 5 bases to trimming and J lost 7 bases, with 12 bases between them. The CDR3 runs 13 residues. The CDR3 DNA follows: TGTGCCAGCAGCCGAGAAGAGAGGAATGAGCAGTTCTTC. This translates into CASSREERNEQFF.

The chain uses TRBV27 and TRBJ2-7; D is perhaps TRBD2 (5 bases). In germline, CDR1 is MNHEY, CDR2 SMNVEV (reference sequence). V lost 0 bases to trimming and J lost 4 bases, with 7 bases between them. The CDR3 has 13 amino acids. CDR3 residues: CASSLSSGYEQYF. The DNA for the CDR3 is TGTGCCAGCAGTTTATCGTCGGGATACGAGCAGTACTTC.

The V and J genes are TRBV5-1 and TRBJ1-6, with a possible D match to TRBD1 (5 bases). The CDR3 is 16 amino acids. Germline values: CDR1 SGHRS, CDR2 YFSETQ. Trimming took 0 bases from V and 7 from J, leaving 14 bases between them. CDR3 protein: CASSLGWTGGNSPLHF. For the CDR3, the DNA is TGCGCCAGCAGCTTGGGTTGGACGGGGGGGAATTCACCCCTCCACTTT.

This clone appeared once. The rearrangement joins TRBV19 to TRBJ2-7; D gene uncertain. The CDR3 covers 17 residues. The V gene's germline CDR1 is LNHDA and CDR2 SQIVND (reference sequence). V was clipped by 4 bases and J by 2 bases, with 21 bases between them. As DNA, the CDR3 is TGTGCCAGTAGTACCTCATGGGTGGAAAGAATCGCCTACGAGCAGTACTTC. Its translation: CASSTSWVERIAYEQYF.

The rearrangement links TRBV27 to TRBJ1-6, with TRBD1 as a possible D gene (6 bases). This CDR3 comprises 16 residues. Trimming shortened V by 9 bases and J by 3 bases, and 18 bases separated the two germline ends. Germline V lookup: CDR1 MNHEY, CDR2 SMNVEV (reference sequence). The CDR3 nucleotides read TGTGCCAGTACACCATCACCGACAGGCTATAATTCACCCCTCCACTTT. Encoded protein: CASTPSPTGYNSPLHF.

J is TRBJ2-3 and V is TRBV19; either TRBD1 or TRBD2 may supply D (5 bases each). Germline CDR1 LNHDA, CDR2 SQIVND (reference sequence). This CDR3 has 14 amino acids. The V gene lost 6 bases and the J gene lost 2 bases, with 12 bases spanning the gap. CDR3 sequence: CASRGRGFTDTQYF. The CDR3 DNA is TGTGCCAGTAGGGGGCGCGGGTTCACAGATACGCAGTATTTT.

The CDR3, as DNA: TGTGCCAGCACCCGTCGACCGCCTGGGTGGGCGGGAGTAGAGACCCAGTACTTC. Its translation is CASTRRPPGWAGVETQYF. The chain couples TRBV27 to TRBJ2-5; 7 bases match TRBD2. The V gene end was trimmed by 7 bases and the J gene end by 4 bases; junction bases not matched to a gene: 21. Germline assignment: CDR1 MNHEY and CDR2 SMNVEV (reference sequence). This CDR3 is built from 18 residues.

This clone was recorded only once. The chain links TRBV5-1 to TRBJ1-1, with 7 bases matching TRBD1. The CDR3 contains 15 residues. J gave up 1 base and V 6 bases, and 9 bases lay outside the gene matches. The germline CDR1 and CDR2 sequences are SGHRS and YFSETQ. The CDR3 sequence: CASTPNRGRNTEAFF. The CDR3 region has the DNA TGCGCCAGCACCCCCAACAGGGGAAGGAACACTGAAGCTTTCTTT. Full variable domain (remainder filled in from reference TRBV5-1 and TRBJ1-1): KAGVTQTPRYLIKTRGQQVTLSCSPISGHRSVSWYQQTPGQGLQFLFEYFSETQRNKGNFPGRFSGRQFSNSRSEMNVSTLELGDSALYLCASTPNRGRNTEAFFGQGTRLTVV.

This chain uses TRBV11-2 with TRBJ2-1; D is perhaps TRBD2 (5 bases). Germline CDR1 SGHAT, CDR2 FQNNGV. Deletions cut 4 bases from V and 9 bases from J, with 13 bases between. There are 13 residues in the CDR3. In DNA form, the CDR3 reads TGTGCCAGCAGCTCTGGTGTCGGGGTTGAGCAGTTCTTC. Translation: CASSSGVGVEQFF.

This clone was observed once. The V call is TRBV11-3, the J call TRBJ1-1, with 7 bases that match TRBD1. This CDR3 has 14 amino acids. Germline V gives CDR1 SGHNT, CDR2 YENEEA. V gave up 5 bases and J gave up 2 bases; unmatched junction bases: 5. CDR3 DNA: TGTGCCAGCAGCCCGGGACAGACTAACACTGAAGCTTTCTTT. This gives the protein CASSPGQTNTEAFF.

The gene calls are TRBV2 and TRBJ2-7; D not resolved. The V end lost 6 bases, the J end lost 5 bases, and 11 bases lay between the germline ends. Germline V gives CDR1 SNHLY, CDR2 FYNNEI. This CDR3 spans 12 amino acids. The CDR3 spells CASSLGGDEQYF. CDR3 nucleotide sequence: TGTGCCAGCAGCCTCGGTGGGGACGAGCAGTACTTC.

The chain carries TRBV19 and TRBJ1-4; perhaps TRBD1 as D (6 bases). CDR1 LNHDA and CDR2 SQIVND come from the germline V gene (reference sequence). V lost 1 base, J lost 8 bases, and 29 bases lay in between. The CDR3 contains 20 residues. CDR3 loop: CASSIAEGGQTLLMKEKLFF. DNA of the CDR3: TGTGCCAGTAGTATAGCGGAGGGAGGACAGACCCTTTTAATGAAGGAAAAACTGTTTTTT.

The chain recombines TRBV5-4 with TRBJ2-7, with unresolved D. The V gene lost 0 bases and the J gene lost 3 bases, with 4 bases spanning the gap. Germline lookup yields CDR1 SGHNT and CDR2 YYREEE (reference sequence). CDR3 length: 12 amino acids. CDR3 nucleotide sequence: TGTGCCAGCAGCTTGGTTGGCTACGAGCAGTACTTC. This codes for CASSLVGYEQYF.

This chain connects TRBV15 to TRBJ1-6; unclear D gene. Germline CDR1 LNHNV, CDR2 YYDKDF (reference sequence). The CDR3 length is 12 residues. V dropped 3 bases and J dropped 8 bases, with 5 bases sitting between them. CDR3 amino acids: CATSRDHSPLHF. The DNA of the CDR3 is TGTGCCACCAGCAGGGATCATTCACCCCTCCACTTT.

The chain joins TRBV25-1 to TRBJ1-3, with TRBD1 identical over 7 bases. Germline V gene sequence: CDR1 MGHDK, CDR2 SYGVNS. The CDR3 extends over 16 amino acids. V lost 10 bases, J lost 3 bases, and 15 bases stayed unmatched. This CDR3 is CAIQGESSLFGNTIYF. CDR3 bases: TGTGCCATTCAGGGGGAAAGCAGTTTATTTGGAAACACCATATATTTT.

The chain combines TRBV5-1 with TRBJ1-6; D uncertain. The CDR3 totals 15 residues. Germline V lookup: CDR1 SGHRS, CDR2 YFSETQ. Trimming took off 0 bases at V and 7 bases at J, with 11 bases between the two ends. In nucleotides, the CDR3 is TGCGCCAGCAGCTTGGAGTCCAGCGAAAATTCACCCCTCCACTTT. Its protein is CASSLESSENSPLHF.

The J gene is TRBJ2-3, the V gene TRBV4-3, with 12 bases matching TRBD2. The germline gives CDR1 LGHNA, CDR2 YSLEER. This CDR3 comprises 17 residues. V shed 5 bases and J 0 bases; nucleotides not matched to a gene: 6. The CDR3 DNA reads as TGCGCCAGCAGCTCTTGGACTAGCGGGATTAGCACAGATACGCAGTATTTT. Translation: CASSSWTSGISTDTQYF.

V and J are TRBV30 and TRBJ2-3, with D possibly being TRBD1 (5 bases). The germline gives CDR1 GTSNPN, CDR2 SVGIG (reference sequence). V lost 2 bases to trimming and J lost 0 bases, with 12 bases between them. The CDR3 consists of 15 residues. CDR3 nucleotide sequence: TGTGCCTGGAGTTGGGCAGGGTTGAGCACAGATACGCAGTATTTT. It translates to CAWSWAGLSTDTQYF.

This clone has just one count. The chain carries TRBV6-6 and TRBJ1-5; 7 nucleotides match TRBD1. Germline V gives CDR1 MNHNY, CDR2 SVGAGI (reference sequence). After removal of 2 bases from V and 9 bases from J, the junction contained 1 base not matched to a gene. This CDR3 contains 12 residues. The CDR3 spells CASSYRQGPQHF. The CDR3 region has the DNA TGTGCCAGCAGTTACCGACAGGGGCCCCAGCATTTT.

This chain uses TRBV9 with TRBJ2-3, with 10 positions matching TRBD2. With V trimmed by 0 bases and J by 9 bases, 7 bases remained unmatched. CDR1 is SGDLS and CDR2 is YYNGEE in the germline V gene. This CDR3 is 15 amino acids long. Written as DNA, the CDR3 is TGTGCCAGCAGCGTAGAAGCAGCGGGAGGGGGCACGCAGTATTTT. It is translated as CASSVEAAGGGTQYF.

This clone was picked up one time. The V call is TRBV14, the J call TRBJ1-2, with D possibly matching TRBD1 (5 bases). Trimming took 1 base from V and 4 from J, leaving 10 bases between them. Germline V gene sequence: CDR1 SGHDN, CDR2 FVKESK. The CDR3 sequence is 14 residues long. CDR3 protein: CASSQAGRAYGYTF. CDR3 nucleotides: TGTGCCAGCAGCCAAGCAGGCAGGGCCTATGGCTACACCTTC.